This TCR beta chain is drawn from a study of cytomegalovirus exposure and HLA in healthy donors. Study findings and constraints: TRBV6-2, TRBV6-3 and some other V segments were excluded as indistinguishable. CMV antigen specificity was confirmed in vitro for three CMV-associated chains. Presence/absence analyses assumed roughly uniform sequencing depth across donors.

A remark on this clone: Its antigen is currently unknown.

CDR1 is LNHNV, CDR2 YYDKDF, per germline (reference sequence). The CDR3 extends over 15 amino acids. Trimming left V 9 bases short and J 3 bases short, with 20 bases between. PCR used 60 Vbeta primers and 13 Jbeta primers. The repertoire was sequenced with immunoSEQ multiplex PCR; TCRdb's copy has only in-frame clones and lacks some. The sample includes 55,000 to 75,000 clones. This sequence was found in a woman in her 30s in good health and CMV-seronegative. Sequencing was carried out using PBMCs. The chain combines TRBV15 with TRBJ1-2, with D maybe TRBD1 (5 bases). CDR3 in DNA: TGTGCCACTGCTGGACACGTCGTTAATGACTATGGCTACACCTTC. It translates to CATAGHVVNDYGYTF.